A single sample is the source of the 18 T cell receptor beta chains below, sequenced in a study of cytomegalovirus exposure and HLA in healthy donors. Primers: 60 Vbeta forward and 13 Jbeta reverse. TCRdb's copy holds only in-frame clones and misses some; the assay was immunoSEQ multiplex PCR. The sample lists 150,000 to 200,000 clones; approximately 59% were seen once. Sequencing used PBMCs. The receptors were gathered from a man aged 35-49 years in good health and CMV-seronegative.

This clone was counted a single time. The CDR3 loop reads CASDTSGGYNEQFF. CDR3 DNA sequence: TGTGCCAGCGATACTAGCGGCGGCTACAATGAGCAGTTCTTC. The rearrangement joins TRBV13 to TRBJ2-1, with 8 bases lining up with TRBD2. Germline lookup yields CDR1 PRHDT and CDR2 FYEKMQ (reference sequence). The CDR3 is made up of 14 amino acids. The V segment lost 8 bases and the J segment 3 bases; nucleotides outside the gene matches: 6.

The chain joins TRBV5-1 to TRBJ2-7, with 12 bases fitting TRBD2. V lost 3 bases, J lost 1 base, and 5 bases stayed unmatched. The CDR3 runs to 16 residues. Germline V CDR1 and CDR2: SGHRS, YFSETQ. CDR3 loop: CASSWGTSGPSYEQYF. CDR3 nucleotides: TGCGCCAGCAGCTGGGGGACTAGCGGGCCATCCTACGAGCAGTACTTC.

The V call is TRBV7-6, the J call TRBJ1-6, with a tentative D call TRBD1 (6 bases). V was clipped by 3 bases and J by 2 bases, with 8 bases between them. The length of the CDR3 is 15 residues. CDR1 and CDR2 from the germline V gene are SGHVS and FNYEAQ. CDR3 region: CASSFRQAYNSPLHF. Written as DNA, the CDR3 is TGTGCCAGCAGCTTCAGACAGGCCTATAATTCACCCCTCCACTTT.

The CDR3 nucleotides are TGTGCCAGCACCTCAACAGGGGGAAATTCACCCCTCCACTTT. It translates to CASTSTGGNSPLHF. The chain carries TRBV6-1 and TRBJ1-6, with 8 bases fitting TRBD1. V lost 7 bases to trimming and J lost 7 bases; unmatched junction nucleotides: 6. Germline CDR1 reads MNHNS; CDR2 reads SASEGT. The CDR3 runs to 14 residues.

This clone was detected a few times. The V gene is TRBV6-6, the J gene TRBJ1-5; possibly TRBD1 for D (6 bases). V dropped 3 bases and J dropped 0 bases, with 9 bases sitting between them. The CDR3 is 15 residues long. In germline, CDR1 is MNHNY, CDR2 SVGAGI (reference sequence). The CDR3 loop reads CASSYGQNSNQPQHF. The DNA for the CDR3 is TGTGCCAGCAGTTATGGACAGAATAGCAATCAGCCCCAGCATTTT.

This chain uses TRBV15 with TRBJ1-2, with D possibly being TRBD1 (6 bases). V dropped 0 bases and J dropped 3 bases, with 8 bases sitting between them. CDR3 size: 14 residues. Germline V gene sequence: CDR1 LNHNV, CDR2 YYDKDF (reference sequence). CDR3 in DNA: TGTGCCACCAGCAGAGATCGACAGGACTATGGCTACACCTTC. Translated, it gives CATSRDRQDYGYTF.

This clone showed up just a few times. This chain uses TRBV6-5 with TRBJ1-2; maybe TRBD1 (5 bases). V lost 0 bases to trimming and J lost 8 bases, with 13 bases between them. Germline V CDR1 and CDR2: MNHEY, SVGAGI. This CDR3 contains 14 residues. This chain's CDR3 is CASSYSSQGHGYTF. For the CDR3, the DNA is TGTGCCAGCAGTTACTCAAGCCAGGGTCACGGCTACACCTTC.

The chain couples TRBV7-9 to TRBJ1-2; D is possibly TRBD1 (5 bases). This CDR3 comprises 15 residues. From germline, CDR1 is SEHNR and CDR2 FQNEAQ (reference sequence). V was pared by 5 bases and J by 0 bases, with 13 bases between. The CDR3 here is CASSRTGPANYGYTF. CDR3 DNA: TGTGCCAGCAGCCGAACAGGACCAGCTAACTATGGCTACACCTTC.

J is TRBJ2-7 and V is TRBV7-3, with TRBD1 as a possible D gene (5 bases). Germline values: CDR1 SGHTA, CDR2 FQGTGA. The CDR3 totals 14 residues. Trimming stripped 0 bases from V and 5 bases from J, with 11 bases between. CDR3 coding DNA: TGTGCCAGCAGCTTAACCCCAGGGTTTAACGAGCAGTACTTC. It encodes CASSLTPGFNEQYF.

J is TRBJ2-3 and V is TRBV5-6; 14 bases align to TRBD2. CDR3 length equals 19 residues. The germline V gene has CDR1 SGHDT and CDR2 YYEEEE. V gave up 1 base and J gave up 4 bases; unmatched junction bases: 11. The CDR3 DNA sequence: TGTGCCAGCAGCTTGAGTTCGGGACTAGCGGGGGCCTCTCCAGATACGCAGTATTTT. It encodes CASSLSSGLAGASPDTQYF.

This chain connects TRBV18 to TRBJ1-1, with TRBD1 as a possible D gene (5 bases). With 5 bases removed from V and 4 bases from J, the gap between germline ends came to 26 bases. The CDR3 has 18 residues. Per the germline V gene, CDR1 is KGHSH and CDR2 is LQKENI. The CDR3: CASSSIPGLPSEGTEAFF. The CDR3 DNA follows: TGTGCCAGCTCATCCATACCGGGACTCCCCTCCGAGGGCACTGAAGCTTTCTTT.

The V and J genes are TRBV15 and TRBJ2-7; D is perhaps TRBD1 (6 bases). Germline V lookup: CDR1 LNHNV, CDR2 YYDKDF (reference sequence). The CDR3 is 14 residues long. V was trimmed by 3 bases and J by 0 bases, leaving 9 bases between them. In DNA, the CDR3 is TGTGCCACCAGCAGCTCGGACAGCTCCTACGAGCAGTACTTC. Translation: CATSSSDSSYEQYF.

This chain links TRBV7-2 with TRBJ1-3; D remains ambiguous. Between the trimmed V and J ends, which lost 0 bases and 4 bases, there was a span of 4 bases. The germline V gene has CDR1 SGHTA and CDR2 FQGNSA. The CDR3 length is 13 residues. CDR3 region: CASSLASGNTIYF. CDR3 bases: TGTGCCAGCAGCTTAGCCTCCGGAAACACCATATATTTT. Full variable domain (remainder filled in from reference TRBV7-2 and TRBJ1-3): GAGVSQSPSNKVTEKGKDVELRCDPISGHTALYWYRQSLGQGLEFLIYFQGNSAPDKSGLPSDRFSAERTGGSVSTLTIQRTQQEDSAVYLCASSLASGNTIYFGEGSWLTVV.

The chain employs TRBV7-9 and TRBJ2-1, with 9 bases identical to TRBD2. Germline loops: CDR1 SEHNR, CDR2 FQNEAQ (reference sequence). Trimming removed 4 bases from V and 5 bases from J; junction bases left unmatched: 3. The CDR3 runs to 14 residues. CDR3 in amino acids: CASSSASGDNEQFF. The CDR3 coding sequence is TGTGCCAGCAGCTCGGCTAGCGGGGACAATGAGCAGTTCTTC.

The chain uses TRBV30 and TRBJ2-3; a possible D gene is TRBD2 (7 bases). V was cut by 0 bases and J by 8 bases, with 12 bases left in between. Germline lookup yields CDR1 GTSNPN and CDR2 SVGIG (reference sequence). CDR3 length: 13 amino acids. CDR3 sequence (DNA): TGTGCCTGGAGTGTTTGGGGGGGCTCTACGCAGTATTTT. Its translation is CAWSVWGGSTQYF. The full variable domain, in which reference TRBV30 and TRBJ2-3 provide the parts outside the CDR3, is SQTIHQWPATLVQPVGSPLSLECTVEGTSNPNLYWYRQAAGRGLQLLFYSVGIGQISSEVPQNLSASRPQDRQFILSSKKLLLSDSGFYLCAWSVWGGSTQYFGPGTRLTVL.

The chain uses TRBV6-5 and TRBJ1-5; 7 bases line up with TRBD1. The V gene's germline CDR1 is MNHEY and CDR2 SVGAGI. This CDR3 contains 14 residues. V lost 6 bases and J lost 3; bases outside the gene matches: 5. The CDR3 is CASSLTGVNQPQHF. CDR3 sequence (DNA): TGTGCCAGCAGCCTCACAGGGGTCAATCAGCCCCAGCATTTT.

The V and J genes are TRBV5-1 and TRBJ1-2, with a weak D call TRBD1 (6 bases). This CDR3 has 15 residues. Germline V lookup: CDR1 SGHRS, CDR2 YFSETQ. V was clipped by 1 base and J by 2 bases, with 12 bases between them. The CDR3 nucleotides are TGCGCCAGCAGCTTGTTAGGGGGACCCAACTATGGCTACACCTTC. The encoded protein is CASSLLGGPNYGYTF.

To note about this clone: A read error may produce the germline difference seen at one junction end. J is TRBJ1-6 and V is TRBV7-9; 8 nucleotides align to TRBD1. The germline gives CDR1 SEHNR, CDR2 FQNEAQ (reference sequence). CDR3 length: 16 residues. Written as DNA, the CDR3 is TGTTCCAGCAGCGTAGAGGGGACAGGTTACGATTCACCCCTCCACTTT. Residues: CSSSVEGTGYDSPLHF.